The clone carrying this T cell receptor beta chain showed up many times. Its antigen is unidentified. TCR beta CDR3 region amplification was performed from RNA transcripts. Primed by the HTBI set, a first-round RT-PCR was run on the TCR CDR3. TCRdb recomputed calls from the multiplex PCR reads with MiXCR, one row per CDR3 protein. The sample carries more than 500,000 distinct CDR3 sequences, 15% to 20% recorded once. CDR1 is MNHEY, CDR2 SVGEGT, per germline. CDR3 length: 16 amino acids. V shed 0 bases and J 4 bases; nucleotides not matched to a gene: 9. Patients were excluded for uncontrolled infection, other autoimmune disease, pregnancy or lactation. PBMCs were derived from about 9.1 ml fresh peripheral blood. These data belong to a study of T cells in Graves' hyperthyroidism and ophthalmopathy. Study conclusions and caveats: Blood samples included most of the expanded thyroid clonotypes exceeding 0.001.

This sequence joins TRBV6-2 or TRBV6-3 and TRBJ2-7; the match to TRBD2 covers 7 bases. What was sequenced was blood. This sequence originates from a woman between 25 and 40 years old with Graves' ophthalmopathy. CDR3: CASSYSLGGRLYEQYF. CDR3 DNA sequence: TGTGCCAGCAGTTACTCGTTGGGCGGGAGATTATACGAGCAGTACTTC.